Below, one T cell receptor beta chain is given with its context. Antigen: not known. The CDR3 covers 12 residues. CDR1 is LNHDA, CDR2 SQIVND, per germline (reference sequence). Trimming took off 8 bases at V and 7 bases at J, with 14 bases between the two ends. This record belongs to a study of T cell repertoires in cytomegalovirus infection. General observations from the study: Predominance within the ex vivo response was attributable to HLA-C-restricted CMV-specific TCR beta clonotypes.

TCRdb reprocessed the reads via MiXCR and lists one record per CDR3 protein. The sample has some 150,000 distinct CDR3 sequences; around 24% are singletons. J is TRBJ1-1 and V is TRBV19, with TRBD1 as a possible D gene (5 bases). The source is a human donor in good health (CMV status not recorded). Some clones in this sample may be carry-over from other donors' samples. The sample taken for sequencing was PBMCs. In nucleotides, the CDR3 is TGTGCCAGTGGAGATCGGACACTTGAAGCTTTCTTT. Amino acids: CASGDRTLEAFF.